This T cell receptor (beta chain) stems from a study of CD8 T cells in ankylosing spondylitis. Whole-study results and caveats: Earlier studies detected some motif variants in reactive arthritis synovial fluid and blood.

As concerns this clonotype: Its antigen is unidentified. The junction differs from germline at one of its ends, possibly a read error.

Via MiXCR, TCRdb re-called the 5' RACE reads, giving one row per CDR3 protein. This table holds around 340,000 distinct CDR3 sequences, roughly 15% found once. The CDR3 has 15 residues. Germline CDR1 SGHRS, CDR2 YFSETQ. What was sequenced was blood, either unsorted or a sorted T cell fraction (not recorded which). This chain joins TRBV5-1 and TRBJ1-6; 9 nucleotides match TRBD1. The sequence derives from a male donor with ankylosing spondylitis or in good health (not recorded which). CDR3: CASSFRDRDNSPLHF. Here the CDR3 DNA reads TGCGCCAGCAGCTTCCGGGACAGGGATAACTCACCCCTCCACTTT.